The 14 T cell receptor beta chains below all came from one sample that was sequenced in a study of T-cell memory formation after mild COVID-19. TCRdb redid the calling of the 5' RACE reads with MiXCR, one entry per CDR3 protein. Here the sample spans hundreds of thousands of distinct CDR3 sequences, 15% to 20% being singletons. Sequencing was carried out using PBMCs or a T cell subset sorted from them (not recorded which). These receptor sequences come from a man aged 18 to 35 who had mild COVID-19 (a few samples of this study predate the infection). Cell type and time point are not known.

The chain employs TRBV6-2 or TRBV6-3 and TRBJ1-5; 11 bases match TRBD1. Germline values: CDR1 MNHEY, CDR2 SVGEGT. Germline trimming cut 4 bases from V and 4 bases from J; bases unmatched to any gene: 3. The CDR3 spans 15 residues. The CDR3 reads CASSSDRGRNQPQHF. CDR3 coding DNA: TGTGCCAGCAGTTCGGACAGGGGGCGTAATCAGCCCCAGCATTTT.

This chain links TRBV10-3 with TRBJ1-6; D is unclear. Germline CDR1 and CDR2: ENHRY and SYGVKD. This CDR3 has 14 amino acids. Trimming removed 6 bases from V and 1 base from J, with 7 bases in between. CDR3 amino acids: CAIRENSYNSPLHF. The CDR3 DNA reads TGTGCCATCAGGGAGAATTCCTATAATTCACCCCTCCACTTT.

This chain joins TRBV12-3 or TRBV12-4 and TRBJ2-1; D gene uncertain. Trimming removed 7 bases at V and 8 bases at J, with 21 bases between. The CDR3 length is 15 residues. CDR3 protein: CASTSPGPGRYEQFF. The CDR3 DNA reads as TGTGCCAGCACCTCGCCAGGCCCCGGAAGATATGAGCAGTTCTTC.

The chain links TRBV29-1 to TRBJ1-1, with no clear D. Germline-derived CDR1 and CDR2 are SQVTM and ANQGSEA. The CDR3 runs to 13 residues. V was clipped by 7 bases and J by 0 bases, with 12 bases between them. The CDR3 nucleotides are TGCAGCGGGAAAAGGTTAATGAACACTGAAGCTTTCTTT. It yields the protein CSGKRLMNTEAFF.

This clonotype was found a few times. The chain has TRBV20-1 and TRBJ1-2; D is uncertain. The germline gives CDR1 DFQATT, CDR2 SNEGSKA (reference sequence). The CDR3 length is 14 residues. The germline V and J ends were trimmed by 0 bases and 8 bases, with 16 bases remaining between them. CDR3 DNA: TGCAGTGCTAGAGATTATCGGCAGCCCGTAGGCTACACCTTC. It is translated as CSARDYRQPVGYTF.

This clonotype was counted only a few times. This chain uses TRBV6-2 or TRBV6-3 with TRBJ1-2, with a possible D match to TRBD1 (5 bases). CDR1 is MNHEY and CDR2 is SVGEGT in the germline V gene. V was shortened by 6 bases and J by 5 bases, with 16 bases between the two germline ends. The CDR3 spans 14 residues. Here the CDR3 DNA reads TGTGCCAGCAGCTTACTTGGGACGGTATATGGCTACACCTTC. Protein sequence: CASSLLGTVYGYTF.

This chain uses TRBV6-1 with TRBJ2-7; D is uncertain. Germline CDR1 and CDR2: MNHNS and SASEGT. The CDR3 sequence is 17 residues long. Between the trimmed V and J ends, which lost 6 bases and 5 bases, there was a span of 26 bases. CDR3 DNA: TGTGCCAGCAGCCGCCGCCACGGAGTGACAAGCCACCACGAGCAGTACTTC. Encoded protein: CASSRRHGVTSHHEQYF.

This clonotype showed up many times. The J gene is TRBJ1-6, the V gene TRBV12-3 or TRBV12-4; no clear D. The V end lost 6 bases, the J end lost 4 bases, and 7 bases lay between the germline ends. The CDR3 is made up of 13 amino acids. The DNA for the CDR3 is TGTGCCAGCAGCCTGAGTTATAATTCACCCCTCCACTTT. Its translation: CASSLSYNSPLHF.

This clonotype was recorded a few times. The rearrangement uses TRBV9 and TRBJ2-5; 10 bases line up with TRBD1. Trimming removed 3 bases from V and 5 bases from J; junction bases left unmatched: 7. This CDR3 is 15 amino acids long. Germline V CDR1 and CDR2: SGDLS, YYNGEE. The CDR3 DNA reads TGTGCCAGCAGCGCGGACAGGGGGGAGTTGGAGACCCAGTACTTC. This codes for CASSADRGELETQYF.

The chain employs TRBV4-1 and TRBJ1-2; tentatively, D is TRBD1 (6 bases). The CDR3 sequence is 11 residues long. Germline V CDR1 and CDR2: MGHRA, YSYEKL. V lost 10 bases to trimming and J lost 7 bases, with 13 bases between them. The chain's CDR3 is CATQGGLGYTF. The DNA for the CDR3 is TGCGCCACCCAAGGGGGGCTTGGCTACACCTTC.

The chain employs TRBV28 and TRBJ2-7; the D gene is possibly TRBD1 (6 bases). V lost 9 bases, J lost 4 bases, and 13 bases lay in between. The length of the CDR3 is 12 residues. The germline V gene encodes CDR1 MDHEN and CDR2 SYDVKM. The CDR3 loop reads CASGDQGYEQYF. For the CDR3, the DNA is TGTGCCAGTGGGGATCAGGGGTACGAGCAGTACTTC.

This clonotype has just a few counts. This CDR3 is CASSPTSGGAYQETQYF. CDR3 bases: TGTGCCAGCAGTCCTACGTCTGGGGGGGCGTATCAAGAGACCCAGTACTTC. The genes are TRBV6-5 and TRBJ2-5; D is perhaps TRBD2 (7 bases). Looked up from germline, CDR1 is MNHEY and CDR2 is SVGAGI. V was pared by 5 bases and J by 2 bases, with 21 bases between. This CDR3 has 17 amino acids.

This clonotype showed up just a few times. The CDR3 sequence is CGTRGTGNKNIQYF. CDR3 DNA sequence: TGCGGTACGCGGGGAACAGGGAACAAAAACATTCAGTACTTC. This chain joins TRBV23-1 and TRBJ2-4, with D perhaps being TRBD1 or TRBD2 (6 bases each). TRBV23-1 is an ORF; its function is uncertain. The length of the CDR3 is 14 residues.

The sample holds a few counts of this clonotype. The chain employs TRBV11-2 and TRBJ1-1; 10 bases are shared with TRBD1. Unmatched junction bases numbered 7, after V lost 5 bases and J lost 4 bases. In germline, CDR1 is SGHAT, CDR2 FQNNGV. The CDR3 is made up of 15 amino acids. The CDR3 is CASSGDRGRVTEAFF. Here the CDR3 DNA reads TGTGCCAGCAGCGGTGACAGGGGGCGGGTCACTGAAGCTTTCTTT.